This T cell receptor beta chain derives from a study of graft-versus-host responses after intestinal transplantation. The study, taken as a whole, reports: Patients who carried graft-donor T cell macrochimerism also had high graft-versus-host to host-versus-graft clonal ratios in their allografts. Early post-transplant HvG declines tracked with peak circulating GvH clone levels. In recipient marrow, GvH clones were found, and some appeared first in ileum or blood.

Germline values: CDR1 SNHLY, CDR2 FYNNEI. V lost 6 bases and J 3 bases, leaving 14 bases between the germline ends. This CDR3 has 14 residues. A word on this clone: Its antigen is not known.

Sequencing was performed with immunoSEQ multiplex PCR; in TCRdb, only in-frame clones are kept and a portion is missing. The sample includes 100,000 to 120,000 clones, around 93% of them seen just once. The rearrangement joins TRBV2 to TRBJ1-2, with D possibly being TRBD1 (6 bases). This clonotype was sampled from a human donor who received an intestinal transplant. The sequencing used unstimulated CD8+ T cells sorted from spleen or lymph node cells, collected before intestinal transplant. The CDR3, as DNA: TGTGCCAGCAGCGAACGTACAGGGTACTATGGCTACACCTTC. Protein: CASSERTGYYGYTF.